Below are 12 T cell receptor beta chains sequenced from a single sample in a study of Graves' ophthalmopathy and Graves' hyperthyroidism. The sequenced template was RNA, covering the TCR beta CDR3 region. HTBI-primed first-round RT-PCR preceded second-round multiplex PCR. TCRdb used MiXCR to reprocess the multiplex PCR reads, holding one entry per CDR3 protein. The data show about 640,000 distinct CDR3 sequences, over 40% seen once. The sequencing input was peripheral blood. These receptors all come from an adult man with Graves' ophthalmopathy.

CDR3 DNA sequence: TGTGCCAGTAGTAGGCAGGGGGTGGGTAGCGGCAATCAGCCCCAGCATTTT. Protein sequence: CASSRQGVGSGNQPQHF. The rearrangement links TRBV19 to TRBJ1-5, with TRBD1 matching 7 bases. Trimming took 4 bases from V and 2 from J; bases not matched to a gene: 11. Germline CDR1 reads LNHDA; CDR2 reads SQIVND (reference sequence). The CDR3 totals 17 residues.

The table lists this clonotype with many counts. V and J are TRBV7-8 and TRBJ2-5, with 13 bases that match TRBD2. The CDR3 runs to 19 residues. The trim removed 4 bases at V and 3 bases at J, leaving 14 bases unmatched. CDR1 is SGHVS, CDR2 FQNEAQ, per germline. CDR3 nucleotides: TGTGCCAGCAGCTACCACGTGACTAGCGGGGGGACTTCCGAAGAGACCCAGTACTTC. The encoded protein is CASSYHVTSGGTSEETQYF.

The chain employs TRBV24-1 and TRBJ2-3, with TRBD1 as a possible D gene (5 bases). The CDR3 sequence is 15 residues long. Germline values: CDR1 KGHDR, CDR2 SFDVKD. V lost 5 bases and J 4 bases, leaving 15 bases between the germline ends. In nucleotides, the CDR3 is TGTGCCACCAGTGTGGGGCCCTCAGGATCAGATACGCAGTATTTT. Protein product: CATSVGPSGSDTQYF.

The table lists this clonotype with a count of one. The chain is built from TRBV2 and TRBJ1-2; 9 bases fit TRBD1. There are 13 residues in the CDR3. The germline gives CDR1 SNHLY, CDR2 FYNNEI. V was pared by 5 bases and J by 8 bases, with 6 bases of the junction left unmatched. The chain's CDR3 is CASSPGTGKGYTF. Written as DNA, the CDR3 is TGTGCCAGCAGTCCCGGGACAGGGAAAGGCTACACCTTC.

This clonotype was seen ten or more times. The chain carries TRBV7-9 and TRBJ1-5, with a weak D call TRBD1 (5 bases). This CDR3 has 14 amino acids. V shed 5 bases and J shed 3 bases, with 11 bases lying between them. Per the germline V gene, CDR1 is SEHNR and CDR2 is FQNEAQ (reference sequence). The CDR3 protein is CASSGGVNNQPQHF. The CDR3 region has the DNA TGTGCCAGCAGCGGAGGGGTTAACAATCAGCCCCAGCATTTT. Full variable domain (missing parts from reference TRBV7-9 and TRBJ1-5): DTGVSQNPRHKITKRGQNVTFRCDPISEHNRLYWYRQTLGQGPEFLTYFQNEAQLEKSRLLSDRFSAERPKGSFSTLEIQRTEQGDSAMYLCASSGGVNNQPQHFGDGTRLSIL.

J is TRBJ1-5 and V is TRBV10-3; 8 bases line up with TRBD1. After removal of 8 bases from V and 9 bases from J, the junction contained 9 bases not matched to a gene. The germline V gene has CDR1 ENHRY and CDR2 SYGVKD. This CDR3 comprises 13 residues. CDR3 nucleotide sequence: TGTGCCATCGGGGATGCCGGGACAGGGCCCCAGCATTTT. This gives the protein CAIGDAGTGPQHF.

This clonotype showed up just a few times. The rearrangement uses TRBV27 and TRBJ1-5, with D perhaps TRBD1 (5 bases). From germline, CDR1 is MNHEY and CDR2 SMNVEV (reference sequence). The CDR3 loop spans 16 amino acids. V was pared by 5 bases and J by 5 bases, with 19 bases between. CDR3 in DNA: TGTGCCAGCAGTGCAACCAGACCGGGACTACATCAGCCCCAGCATTTT. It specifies CASSATRPGLHQPQHF.

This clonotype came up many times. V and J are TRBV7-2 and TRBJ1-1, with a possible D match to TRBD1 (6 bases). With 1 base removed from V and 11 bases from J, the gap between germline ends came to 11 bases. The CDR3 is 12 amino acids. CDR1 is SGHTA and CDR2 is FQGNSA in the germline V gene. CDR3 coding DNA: TGTGCCAGCAGCTTAGTTCGGGGGGCCGCTTTCTTT. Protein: CASSLVRGAAFF.

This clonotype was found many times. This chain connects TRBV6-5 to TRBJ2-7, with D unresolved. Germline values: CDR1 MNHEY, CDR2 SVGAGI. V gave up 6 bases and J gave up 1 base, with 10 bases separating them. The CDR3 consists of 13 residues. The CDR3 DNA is TGTGCCAGCAGACCGGGCAGTTCCTACGAGCAGTACTTC. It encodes CASRPGSSYEQYF.

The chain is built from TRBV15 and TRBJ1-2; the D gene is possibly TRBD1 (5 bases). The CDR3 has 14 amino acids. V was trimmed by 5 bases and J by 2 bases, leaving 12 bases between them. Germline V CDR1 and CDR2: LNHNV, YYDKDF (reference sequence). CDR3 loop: CATSERTSNYGYTF. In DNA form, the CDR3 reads TGTGCCACCAGCGAACGGACATCCAACTATGGCTACACCTTC.

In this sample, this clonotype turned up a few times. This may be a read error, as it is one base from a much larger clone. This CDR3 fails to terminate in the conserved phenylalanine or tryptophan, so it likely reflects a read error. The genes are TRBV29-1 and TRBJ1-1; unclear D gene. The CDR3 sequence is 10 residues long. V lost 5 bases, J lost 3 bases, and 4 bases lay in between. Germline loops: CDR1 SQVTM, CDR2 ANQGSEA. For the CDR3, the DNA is TGCAGCGTTCGAGACACTGAAGCTTTCCTT. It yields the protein CSVRDTEAFL.

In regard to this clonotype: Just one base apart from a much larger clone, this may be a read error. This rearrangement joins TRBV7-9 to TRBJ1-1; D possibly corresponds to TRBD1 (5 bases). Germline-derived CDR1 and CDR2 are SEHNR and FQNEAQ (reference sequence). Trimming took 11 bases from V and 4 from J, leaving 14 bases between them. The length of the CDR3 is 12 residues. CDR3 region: CAGLGAGTEAFF. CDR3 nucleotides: TGTGCCGGCCTAGGGGCTGGCACTGAAGCTTTCTTT.